This is a list of T cell receptor beta chains from one sample in a study of beta chain features in type 1 diabetes. The protocol was immunoSEQ multiplex PCR, while the TCRdb copy is restricted to in-frame clones and leaves out a portion. The sample has around 300,000 clones, around 10% seen once. Material for sequencing was naive CD4+ T cells from blood. These TCRs come from a woman between 25 and 40 years old in good health. The CDR3 runs from the conserved cysteine through the conserved F or W. Fields, in order: V gene, D gene, CDR3 length, clone size, J gene, CDR3 DNA, CDR3 protein. The D gene is left open where the match is weak. Clone size is shown for a subset of rows, as once, few, many or a class of expanded clone.

v_gene: TRBV7-9
d_gene: .
len: 15
abundance: few
j_gene: TRBJ2-3
CDR3nt: TGTGCCAGCAGCCACGGGAAACCTAGCACAGATACGCAGTATTTT
CDR3aa: CASSHGKPSTDTQYF

v_gene: TRBV7-6
d_gene: .
len: 11
abundance: .
j_gene: TRBJ2-1
CDR3nt: TGTGCCAGCAGCCCTCGTGTGGAGCAGTTCTTC
CDR3aa: CASSPRVEQFF

v_gene: TRBV2
d_gene: .
len: 15
abundance: .
j_gene: TRBJ1-1
CDR3nt: TGTGCCAGCAGTGCCGAGACAGGCATGAACACTGAAGCTTTCTTT
CDR3aa: CASSAETGMNTEAFF

v_gene: TRBV7-2
d_gene: TRBD2
len: 15
abundance: few
j_gene: TRBJ2-7
CDR3nt: TGTGCCAGCAGCTTAGGCGGGAGCTCCTACTACGAGCAGTACTTC
CDR3aa: CASSLGGSSYYEQYF

v_gene: TRBV19
d_gene: TRBD1
len: 16
abundance: few
j_gene: TRBJ1-5
CDR3nt: TGTGCCAGTAGTACCACCGACAGGGGCCCCAATCAGCCCCAGCATTTT
CDR3aa: CASSTTDRGPNQPQHF

v_gene: TRBV7-9
d_gene: .
len: 13
abundance: .
j_gene: TRBJ2-7
CDR3nt: TGTGCCAGCAGCTCCCGGGGGAGCCGCGAGCAGTACTTC
CDR3aa: CASSSRGSREQYF

v_gene: TRBV7-9
d_gene: .
len: 11
abundance: few
j_gene: TRBJ1-1
CDR3nt: TGTGCCAGCAGCTACGGGACTGAAGCTTTCTTT
CDR3aa: CASSYGTEAFF

v_gene: TRBV18
d_gene: TRBD1
len: 15
abundance: few
j_gene: TRBJ1-5
CDR3nt: TGTGCCAGCTCACCAATGACAGGGGACAATCAGCCCCAGCATTTT
CDR3aa: CASSPMTGDNQPQHF

v_gene: TRBV7-7
d_gene: TRBD2
len: 18
abundance: few
j_gene: TRBJ2-1
CDR3nt: TGTGCTAGCAGCTTAGTTCCTAGCGGGAGGGCCACCGCCCATGAGCAGTTCTTC
CDR3aa: CASSLVPSGRATAHEQFF

v_gene: TRBV15
d_gene: .
len: 11
abundance: .
j_gene: TRBJ2-7
CDR3nt: TGTGCCACCAGCAGCCTTAGCGAGCAGTACTTC
CDR3aa: CATSSLSEQYF

v_gene: TRBV15
d_gene: .
len: 15
abundance: once
j_gene: TRBJ2-5
CDR3nt: TGTGCCACCAGCAGAGAGAGCAGGGTCGGAGAGACCCAGTACTTC
CDR3aa: CATSRESRVGETQYF

v_gene: TRBV29-1
d_gene: .
len: 14
abundance: .
j_gene: TRBJ2-1
CDR3nt: TGCAGCTGCTCGGCTCTAGGACTTTACAATGAGCAGTTCTTC
CDR3aa: CSCSALGLYNEQFF

v_gene: TRBV4-2
d_gene: TRBD2
len: 18
abundance: .
j_gene: TRBJ2-5
CDR3nt: TGTGCCAGCAGCCAAGATGGACTAGCGAGAGACTTGGGGGAGACCCAGTACTTC
CDR3aa: CASSQDGLARDLGETQYF

v_gene: TRBV30
d_gene: TRBD2
len: 17
abundance: .
j_gene: TRBJ2-1
CDR3nt: TGTGCCTGGAGCGGACTAGCGGGAGCCCTCTCCTACAATGAGCAGTTCTTC
CDR3aa: CAWSGLAGALSYNEQFF

v_gene: TRBV11-2
d_gene: .
len: 14
abundance: .
j_gene: TRBJ1-1
CDR3nt: TGTGCCAGCAGCTTAGTGGCCAGGGTCACTGAAGCTTTCTTT
CDR3aa: CASSLVARVTEAFF

v_gene: TRBV10-3
d_gene: .
len: 13
abundance: .
j_gene: TRBJ2-7
CDR3nt: TGTGCCATCAGTGCCCGCGAGGAGGGCGAGCAGTACTTC
CDR3aa: CAISAREEGEQYF

v_gene: TRBV28
d_gene: .
len: 15
abundance: .
j_gene: TRBJ1-4
CDR3nt: TGTGCCAGCAGTTTGCGGGATACAACTAATGAAAAACTGTTTTTT
CDR3aa: CASSLRDTTNEKLFF

v_gene: TRBV11-1
d_gene: .
len: 14
abundance: .
j_gene: TRBJ2-1
CDR3nt: TGTGCCAGCAGCTTAGCCCACACCGTCTATGAGCAGTTCTTC
CDR3aa: CASSLAHTVYEQFF

v_gene: TRBV18
d_gene: .
len: 14
abundance: .
j_gene: TRBJ1-1
CDR3nt: TGTGCCAGCTCACTGGACAGACAGAACACTGAAGCTTTCTTT
CDR3aa: CASSLDRQNTEAFF

v_gene: TRBV7-2
d_gene: TRBD2
len: 18
abundance: .
j_gene: TRBJ2-5
CDR3nt: TGTGCCAGCAGTACCGGACTAGCGGGAGGGCCAGAGAGAGAGACCCAGTACTTC
CDR3aa: CASSTGLAGGPERETQYF

v_gene: TRBV29-1
d_gene: .
len: 16
abundance: few
j_gene: TRBJ2-5
CDR3nt: TGCAGCGTGACACCTCTCCGGGACTTGGCTAAGGAGACCCAGTACTTC
CDR3aa: CSVTPLRDLAKETQYF

v_gene: TRBV5-4
d_gene: .
len: 16
abundance: .
j_gene: TRBJ2-7
CDR3nt: TGTGCCAGCAGCGTCCCTCTGGGGGGAGAGTCCCACGAGCAGTACTTC
CDR3aa: CASSVPLGGESHEQYF

v_gene: TRBV6-5
d_gene: TRBD1
len: 15
abundance: .
j_gene: TRBJ2-5
CDR3nt: TGTGCCAGCAGTTACTCCGGGACAGGGGGATGGTCCCAGTACTTC
CDR3aa: CASSYSGTGGWSQYF

v_gene: TRBV7-3
d_gene: TRBD1
len: 16
abundance: .
j_gene: TRBJ2-3
CDR3nt: TGTGCCAGCAGCCCGACCGGGACAGGGGTCACAGATACGCAGTATTTT
CDR3aa: CASSPTGTGVTDTQYF

v_gene: TRBV5-1
d_gene: TRBD2
len: 16
abundance: few
j_gene: TRBJ2-1
CDR3nt: TGCGCCAGCAGCCGGGGCGGGACTAGTGAAGGCAATGAGCAGTTCTTC
CDR3aa: CASSRGGTSEGNEQFF

v_gene: TRBV27
d_gene: TRBD1
len: 15
abundance: .
j_gene: TRBJ2-7
CDR3nt: TGTGCCAGCAGTTTACGGGGACAGGGGCCCTACGAGCAGTACTTC
CDR3aa: CASSLRGQGPYEQYF

v_gene: TRBV19
d_gene: .
len: 13
abundance: .
j_gene: TRBJ1-2
CDR3nt: TGTGCCAGTAGTCGGGGGGTTGACTATGGCTACACCTTC
CDR3aa: CASSRGVDYGYTF

v_gene: TRBV9
d_gene: TRBD2
len: 15
abundance: few
j_gene: TRBJ2-1
CDR3nt: TGTGCCAGCAGCGTGTCCGGGACTACCCCCAATGAGCAGTTCTTC
CDR3aa: CASSVSGTTPNEQFF

v_gene: TRBV28
d_gene: TRBD2
len: 13
abundance: .
j_gene: TRBJ2-1
CDR3nt: TGTGCCAGCATCCTAGCGGGAAATAATGAGCAGTTCTTC
CDR3aa: CASILAGNNEQFF

v_gene: TRBV5-1
d_gene: TRBD2
len: 14
abundance: few
j_gene: TRBJ2-3
CDR3nt: TGCGCCAGCACGAAGGGACTATCCACAGATACGCAGTATTTT
CDR3aa: CASTKGLSTDTQYF

v_gene: TRBV7-2
d_gene: TRBD1
len: 13
abundance: .
j_gene: TRBJ1-2
CDR3nt: TGTGCCAGCAGCCCTGACAGGGCCGGTGGCTACACCTTC
CDR3aa: CASSPDRAGGYTF

v_gene: TRBV11-2
d_gene: TRBD1
len: 15
abundance: .
j_gene: TRBJ2-7
CDR3nt: TGTGCCAGCAGCTTAGTCGGGACAGCAACCTTCGAGCAGTACTTC
CDR3aa: CASSLVGTATFEQYF

v_gene: TRBV9
d_gene: .
len: 14
abundance: .
j_gene: TRBJ1-1
CDR3nt: TGTGCCAGCAGCGTTGCAGGGGTGAACACTGAAGCTTTCTTT
CDR3aa: CASSVAGVNTEAFF

v_gene: TRBV18
d_gene: .
len: 15
abundance: few
j_gene: TRBJ2-2
CDR3nt: TGTGCCAGCTCACCGCTCGGGGGTAACACCGGGGAGCTGTTTTTT
CDR3aa: CASSPLGGNTGELFF

v_gene: TRBV7-8
d_gene: TRBD1
len: 15
abundance: few
j_gene: TRBJ1-4
CDR3nt: TGTGCCAGCAGCTTAACTCCGGGACAGTGGGAAAAACTGTTTTTT
CDR3aa: CASSLTPGQWEKLFF

v_gene: TRBV4-3
d_gene: .
len: 17
abundance: few
j_gene: TRBJ2-1
CDR3nt: TGCGCCAGCAGCCAATTTGCCACTACAAGCTCCTACAATGAGCAGTTCTTC
CDR3aa: CASSQFATTSSYNEQFF

v_gene: TRBV5-8
d_gene: .
len: 15
abundance: few
j_gene: TRBJ1-5
CDR3nt: TGTGCCAGCAGCGAAGGACAGTCGGTCAATCAGCCCCAGCATTTT
CDR3aa: CASSEGQSVNQPQHF

v_gene: TRBV6-5
d_gene: TRBD2
len: 14
abundance: few
j_gene: TRBJ2-3
CDR3nt: TGTGCCAGCAGTTTCCTAGCGGGAGGTGATACGCAGTATTTT
CDR3aa: CASSFLAGGDTQYF

v_gene: TRBV5-4
d_gene: .
len: 15
abundance: few
j_gene: TRBJ2-5
CDR3nt: TGTGCCAGCAGCCCTAGCCCCGTCGGTAGGGAGACCCAGTACTTC
CDR3aa: CASSPSPVGRETQYF

v_gene: TRBV20-1
d_gene: .
len: 11
abundance: few
j_gene: TRBJ2-7
CDR3nt: TGCAGTGCTCCCTGGGGCAACGAGCAGTACTTC
CDR3aa: CSAPWGNEQYF

v_gene: TRBV4-3
d_gene: .
len: 16
abundance: .
j_gene: TRBJ2-5
CDR3nt: TGCGCCAGCAGCCAAGAAACCGCAGGGTTTGGGGAGACCCAGTACTTC
CDR3aa: CASSQETAGFGETQYF

v_gene: TRBV20-1
d_gene: .
len: 11
abundance: .
j_gene: TRBJ2-5
CDR3nt: TGCAGTGCTAGTCCTCAAGAGACCCAGTACTTC
CDR3aa: CSASPQETQYF

v_gene: TRBV29-1
d_gene: TRBD2
len: 15
abundance: few
j_gene: TRBJ2-3
CDR3nt: TGCAGCGTTGAAGTTGGACTAGCGATCGGGGATACGCAGTATTTT
CDR3aa: CSVEVGLAIGDTQYF

v_gene: TRBV28
d_gene: .
len: 15
abundance: .
j_gene: TRBJ2-7
CDR3nt: TGTGCCAGCAGTTTAGGCGGGGAGCGGACCTACGAGCAGTACTTC
CDR3aa: CASSLGGERTYEQYF

v_gene: TRBV18
d_gene: TRBD2
len: 20
abundance: .
j_gene: TRBJ2-5
CDR3nt: TGTGCCAGCTCACCATTGCCTAGCGGGAGGGCCAGGCGTGGCCAAGAGACCCAGTACTTC
CDR3aa: CASSPLPSGRARRGQETQYF

v_gene: TRBV9
d_gene: TRBD1
len: 16
abundance: few
j_gene: TRBJ2-1
CDR3nt: TGTGCCAGCAGCCCTTCCGGGACAGGGCTTCGCGATGAGCAGTTCTTC
CDR3aa: CASSPSGTGLRDEQFF

v_gene: TRBV6-1
d_gene: .
len: 14
abundance: few
j_gene: TRBJ2-3
CDR3nt: TGTGCCAGCAGTGAAGCAGGGGCCAGAGATACGCAGTATTTT
CDR3aa: CASSEAGARDTQYF

v_gene: TRBV2
d_gene: .
len: 12
abundance: few
j_gene: TRBJ2-2
CDR3nt: TGTGCCAGCAGTATACCTATCGGGGAGCTGTTTTTT
CDR3aa: CASSIPIGELFF

v_gene: TRBV18
d_gene: .
len: 17
abundance: few
j_gene: TRBJ1-1
CDR3nt: TGTGCCAGCTCACTAATGGGGCAGGTTGGGACTAACACTGAAGCTTTCTTT
CDR3aa: CASSLMGQVGTNTEAFF

v_gene: TRBV19
d_gene: .
len: 13
abundance: .
j_gene: TRBJ1-5
CDR3nt: TGTGCCAGTAGTATTCAGGATTATCAGCCCCAGCATTTT
CDR3aa: CASSIQDYQPQHF

v_gene: TRBV30
d_gene: .
len: 21
abundance: .
j_gene: TRBJ1-1
CDR3nt: TGTGCCTGGAGTCCTCTAAGGGAACGGATAAGAAGTGGGGCGGACGGAATTGAAGCTTTCTTT
CDR3aa: CAWSPLRERIRSGADGIEAFF

v_gene: TRBV19
d_gene: TRBD1
len: 11
abundance: few
j_gene: TRBJ1-2
CDR3nt: TGTGCCAGTGGACAGGCCTATGGCTACACCTTC
CDR3aa: CASGQAYGYTF

v_gene: TRBV19
d_gene: .
len: 12
abundance: .
j_gene: TRBJ2-1
CDR3nt: TGTGCCAGTAGCCCCTCTGCGGTGGAGCAGTTCTTC
CDR3aa: CASSPSAVEQFF

v_gene: TRBV6-5
d_gene: .
len: 14
abundance: few
j_gene: TRBJ2-1
CDR3nt: TGCGCCAGCATGGTGGGGCCCTCCTACAATGAGCAGTTCTTC
CDR3aa: CASMVGPSYNEQFF

v_gene: TRBV7-2
d_gene: .
len: 14
abundance: .
j_gene: TRBJ1-1
CDR3nt: TGTGCCAGCAGCCCAGGACACCAGAACACTGAAGCTTTCTTT
CDR3aa: CASSPGHQNTEAFF

v_gene: TRBV15
d_gene: TRBD2
len: 16
abundance: few
j_gene: TRBJ2-1
CDR3nt: TGTGCCACCAGCAGAGGGGGCGGGAGCACGGACAATGAGCAGTTCTTC
CDR3aa: CATSRGGGSTDNEQFF

v_gene: TRBV7-3
d_gene: TRBD2
len: 14
abundance: .
j_gene: TRBJ2-1
CDR3nt: TGTGCCAGCAGCTTCGCTAGCGGGAGTAATGAGCAGTTCTTC
CDR3aa: CASSFASGSNEQFF

v_gene: TRBV5-1
d_gene: TRBD1
len: 15
abundance: few
j_gene: TRBJ2-1
CDR3nt: TGCGCCAGCGAGCCAATCGAGAGGGGGCATAATGAGCAGTTCTTC
CDR3aa: CASEPIERGHNEQFF

v_gene: TRBV18
d_gene: TRBD2
len: 19
abundance: .
j_gene: TRBJ2-1
CDR3nt: TGTGCCAGCTCACCGGGAATGCCGGGACTAGCGGGAGGAGCTAATGAGCAGTTCTTC
CDR3aa: CASSPGMPGLAGGANEQFF